This T cell receptor beta chain was sequenced in a study of blood T cell repertoires in COVID-19. Sequenced by immunoSEQ multiplex PCR; TCRdb stores in-frame clones only, minus some. The sample holds fewer than 300,000 clones; 91% are singletons and the top ten take around 2%. Trimming cost V 6 bases and J 4 bases, with 12 bases left between them. Germline V gene lookup returns CDR1 SQVTM and CDR2 ANQGSEA. The CDR3 runs to 12 residues. The sequence was obtained from a woman aged 25 to 45 with COVID-19, enrolled during active disease. The specimen sequenced was peripheral blood. The genes are TRBV29-1 and TRBJ1-1; D gene unclear. The CDR3 sequence: CSVRVVGTEAFF. CDR3 in DNA: TGCAGCGTCCGGGTGGTGGGCACTGAAGCTTTCTTT.